Sequencing of this T cell receptor beta chain was carried out in a study of CD8 T cells in Susac syndrome. The CDR3 consists of 15 residues. The germline V and J ends were trimmed by 6 bases and 7 bases, with 22 bases remaining between them. Study results and caveats: Only a relatively small number of individuals were included in the TCR sequencing and HLA analysis.

An amount of RNA that ranged from about 0.45 to 1 ug was reverse transcribed with random hexamers. Across 54 Vbeta and 13 Jbeta, TCR beta CDR3 was amplified with immunoSEQ multiplex PCR. TCRdb recomputed calls from the immunoSEQ multiplex PCR reads with MiXCR, one row per CDR3 protein. The sample records approximately 170,000 distinct CDR3 sequences, 92% being singletons. Comment on this clonotype: Its target is not known.

Sequencing was performed on CD4+ T cells from PBMCs. The chain is built from TRBV12-3 or TRBV12-4 and TRBJ2-7, with D possibly being TRBD2 (6 bases). The receptor's source is a human donor in good health. The CDR3 DNA sequence: TGTGCCAGCAGACCTCAAGCGGGCGGGGCGGCGGAGCAGTACTTC. As protein: CASRPQAGGAAEQYF.